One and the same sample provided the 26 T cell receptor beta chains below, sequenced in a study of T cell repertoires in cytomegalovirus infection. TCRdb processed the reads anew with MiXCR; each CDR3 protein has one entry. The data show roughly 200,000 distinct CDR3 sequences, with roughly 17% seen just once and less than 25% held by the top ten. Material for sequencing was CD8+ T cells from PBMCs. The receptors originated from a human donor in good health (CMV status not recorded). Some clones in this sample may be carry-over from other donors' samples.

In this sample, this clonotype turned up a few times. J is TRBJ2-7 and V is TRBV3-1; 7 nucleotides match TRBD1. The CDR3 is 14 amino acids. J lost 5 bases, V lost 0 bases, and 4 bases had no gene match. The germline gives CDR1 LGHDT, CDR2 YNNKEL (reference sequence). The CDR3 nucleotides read TGTGCCAGCAGCCAAGAGGACAGGCCCAACGAGCAGTACTTC. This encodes CASSQEDRPNEQYF.

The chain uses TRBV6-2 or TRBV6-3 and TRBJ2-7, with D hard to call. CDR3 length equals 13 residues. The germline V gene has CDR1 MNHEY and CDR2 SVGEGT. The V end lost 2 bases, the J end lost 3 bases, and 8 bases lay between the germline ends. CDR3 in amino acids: CASSYKGNYEQYF. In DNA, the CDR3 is TGTGCCAGCAGTTACAAGGGAAACTACGAGCAGTACTTC.

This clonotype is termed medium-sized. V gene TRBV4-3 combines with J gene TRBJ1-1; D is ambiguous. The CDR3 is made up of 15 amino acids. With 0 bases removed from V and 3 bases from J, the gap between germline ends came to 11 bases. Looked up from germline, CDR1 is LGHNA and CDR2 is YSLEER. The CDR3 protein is CASSQEVWGYTEAFF. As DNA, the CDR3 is TGCGCCAGCAGCCAAGAGGTATGGGGATACACTGAAGCTTTCTTT.

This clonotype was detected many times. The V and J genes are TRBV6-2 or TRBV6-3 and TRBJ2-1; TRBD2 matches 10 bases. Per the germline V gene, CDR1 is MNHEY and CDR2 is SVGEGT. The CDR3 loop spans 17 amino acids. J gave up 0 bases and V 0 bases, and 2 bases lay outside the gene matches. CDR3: CASSYSERGGSYNEQFF. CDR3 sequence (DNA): TGTGCCAGCAGTTACTCTGAGCGGGGGGGCTCCTACAATGAGCAGTTCTTC.

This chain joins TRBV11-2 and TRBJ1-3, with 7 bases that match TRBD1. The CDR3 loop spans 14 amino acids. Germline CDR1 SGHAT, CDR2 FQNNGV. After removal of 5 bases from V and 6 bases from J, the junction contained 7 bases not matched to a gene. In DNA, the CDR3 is TGTGCCAGCAGCCCCGGGACAGCTTTAAACACCATATATTTT. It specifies CASSPGTALNTIYF.

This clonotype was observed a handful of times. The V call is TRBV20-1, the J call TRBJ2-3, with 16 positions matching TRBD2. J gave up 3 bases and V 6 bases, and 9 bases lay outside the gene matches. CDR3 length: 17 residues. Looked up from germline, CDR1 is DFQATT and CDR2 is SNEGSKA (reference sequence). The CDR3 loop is CSAGGLAGGQATDTQYF. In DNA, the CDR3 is TGCAGTGCCGGGGGACTAGCGGGGGGGCAAGCGACAGATACGCAGTATTTT.

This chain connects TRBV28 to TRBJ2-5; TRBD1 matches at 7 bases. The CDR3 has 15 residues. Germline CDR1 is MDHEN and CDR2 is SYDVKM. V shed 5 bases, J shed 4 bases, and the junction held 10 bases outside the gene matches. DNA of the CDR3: TGTGCCAGCAGTCCTAAGACAGGGCTTGGAGAGACCCAGTACTTC. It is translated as CASSPKTGLGETQYF.

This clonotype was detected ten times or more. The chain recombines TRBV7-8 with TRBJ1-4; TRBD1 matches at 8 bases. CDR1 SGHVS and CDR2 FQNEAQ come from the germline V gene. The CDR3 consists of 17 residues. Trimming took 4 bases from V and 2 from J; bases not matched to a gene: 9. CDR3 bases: TGTGCCAGCAGCTCAGGACAGGGCGGATACACTAATGAAAAACTGTTTTTT. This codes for CASSSGQGGYTNEKLFF. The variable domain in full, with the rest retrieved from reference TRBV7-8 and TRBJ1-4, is GAGVSQSPRYKVAKRGQDVALRCDPISGHVSLFWYQQALGQGPEFLTYFQNEAQLDKSGLPSDRFFAERPEGSVSTLKIQRTQQEDSAVYLCASSSGQGGYTNEKLFFGSGTQLSVL.

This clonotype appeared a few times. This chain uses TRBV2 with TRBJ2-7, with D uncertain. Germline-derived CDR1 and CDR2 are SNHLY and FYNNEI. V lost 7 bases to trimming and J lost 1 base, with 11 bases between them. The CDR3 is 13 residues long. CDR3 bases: TGTGCCAGCACCCACAGTTCGTCCTACGAGCAGTACTTC. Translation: CASTHSSSYEQYF.

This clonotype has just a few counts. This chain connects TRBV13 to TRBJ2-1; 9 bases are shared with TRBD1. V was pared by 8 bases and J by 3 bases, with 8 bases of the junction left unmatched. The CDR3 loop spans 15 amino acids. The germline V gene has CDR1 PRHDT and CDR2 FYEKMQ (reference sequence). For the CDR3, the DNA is TGTGCCAGCGGGCTCAGGACAGGGGACTACAATGAGCAGTTCTTC. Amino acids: CASGLRTGDYNEQFF.

The CDR3 DNA reads as TGCGCCAGCAGCCTATCCGGGGTACAGGAGGAAGCTTTCTTT. This codes for CASSLSGVQEEAFF. The rearrangement joins TRBV4-1 to TRBJ1-1, with a tentative D call TRBD1 (5 bases). The CDR3 is made up of 14 amino acids. Trimming shortened V by 4 bases and J by 8 bases, and 17 bases separated the two germline ends. Germline-derived CDR1 and CDR2 are MGHRA and YSYEKL.

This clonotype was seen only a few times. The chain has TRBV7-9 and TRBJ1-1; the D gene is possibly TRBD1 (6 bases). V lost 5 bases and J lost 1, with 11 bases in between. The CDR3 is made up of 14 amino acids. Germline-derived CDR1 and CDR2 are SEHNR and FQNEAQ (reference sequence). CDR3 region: CASSDTGWNTEAFF. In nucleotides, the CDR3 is TGTGCCAGCAGCGATACAGGGTGGAACACTGAAGCTTTCTTT.

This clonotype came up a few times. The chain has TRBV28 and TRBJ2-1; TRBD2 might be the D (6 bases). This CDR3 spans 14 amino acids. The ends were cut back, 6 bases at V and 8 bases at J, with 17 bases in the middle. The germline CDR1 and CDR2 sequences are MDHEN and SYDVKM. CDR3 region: CASSQTPREDEQFF. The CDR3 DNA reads TGTGCCAGCAGCCAGACCCCAAGGGAGGATGAGCAGTTCTTC.

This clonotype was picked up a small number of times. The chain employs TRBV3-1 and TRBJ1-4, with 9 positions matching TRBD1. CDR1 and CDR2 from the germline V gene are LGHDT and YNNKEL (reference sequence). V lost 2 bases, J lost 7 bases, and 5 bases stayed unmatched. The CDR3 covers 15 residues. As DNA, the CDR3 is TGTGCCAGCAGCCAAAACAGGGGGCAACCTGAAAAACTGTTTTTT. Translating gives CASSQNRGQPEKLFF.

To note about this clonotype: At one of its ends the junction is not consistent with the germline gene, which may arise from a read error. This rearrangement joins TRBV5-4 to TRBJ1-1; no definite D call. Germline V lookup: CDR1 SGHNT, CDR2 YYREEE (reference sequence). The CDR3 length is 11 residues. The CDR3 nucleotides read TGTGCCAGCAGCTTGGGCACTGAAGCTTCCTTT. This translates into CASSLGTEASF.

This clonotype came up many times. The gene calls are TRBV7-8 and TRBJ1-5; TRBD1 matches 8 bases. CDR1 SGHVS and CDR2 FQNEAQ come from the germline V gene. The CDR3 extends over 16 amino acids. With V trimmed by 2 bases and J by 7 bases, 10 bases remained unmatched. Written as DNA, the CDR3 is TGTGCCAGCAGCTTAATCCAGACAGGGGATTTACAGCCCCAGCATTTT. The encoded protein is CASSLIQTGDLQPQHF. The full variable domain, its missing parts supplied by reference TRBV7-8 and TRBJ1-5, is GAGVSQSPRYKVAKRGQDVALRCDPISGHVSLFWYQQALGQGPEFLTYFQNEAQLDKSGLPSDRFFAERPEGSVSTLKIQRTQQEDSAVYLCASSLIQTGDLQPQHFGDGTRLSIL.

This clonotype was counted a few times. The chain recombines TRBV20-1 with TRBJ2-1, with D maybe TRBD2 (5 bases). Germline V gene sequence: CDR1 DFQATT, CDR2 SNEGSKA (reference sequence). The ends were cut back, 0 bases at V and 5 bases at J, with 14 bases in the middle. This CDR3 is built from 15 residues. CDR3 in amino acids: CSAREGASPHNEQFF. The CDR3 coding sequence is TGCAGTGCTAGAGAGGGAGCGTCACCCCACAATGAGCAGTTCTTC.

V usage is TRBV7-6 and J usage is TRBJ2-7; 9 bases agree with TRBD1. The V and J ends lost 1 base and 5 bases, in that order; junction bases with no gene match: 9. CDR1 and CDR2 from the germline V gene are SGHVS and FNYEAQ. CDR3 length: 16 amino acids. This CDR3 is CASSLEGGDRVDEQYF. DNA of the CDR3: TGTGCCAGCAGCTTAGAGGGGGGGGACAGGGTTGACGAGCAGTACTTC.

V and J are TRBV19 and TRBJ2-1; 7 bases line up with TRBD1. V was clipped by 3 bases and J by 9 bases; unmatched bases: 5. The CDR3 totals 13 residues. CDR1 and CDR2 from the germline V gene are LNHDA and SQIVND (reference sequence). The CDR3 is CASSMRGGSEQFF. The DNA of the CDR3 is TGTGCCAGTAGTATGCGAGGGGGCAGTGAGCAGTTCTTC. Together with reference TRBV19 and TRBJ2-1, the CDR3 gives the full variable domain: DGGITQSPKYLFRKEGQNVTLSCEQNLNHDAMYWYRQDPGQGLRLIYYSQIVNDFQKGDIAEGYSVSREKKESFPLTVTSAQKNPTAFYLCASSMRGGSEQFFGPGTRLTVL.

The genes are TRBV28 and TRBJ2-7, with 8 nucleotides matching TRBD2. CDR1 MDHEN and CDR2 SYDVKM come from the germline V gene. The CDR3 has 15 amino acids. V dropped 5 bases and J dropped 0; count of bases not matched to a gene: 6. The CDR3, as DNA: TGTGCCAGCAGTCCTCAGCGGGGGAACTCCTACGAGCAGTACTTC. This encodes CASSPQRGNSYEQYF.

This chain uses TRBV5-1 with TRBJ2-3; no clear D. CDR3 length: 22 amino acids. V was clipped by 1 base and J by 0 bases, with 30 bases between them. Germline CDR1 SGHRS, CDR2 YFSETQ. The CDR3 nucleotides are TGCGCCAGCAGCTTGTACCCCCGGCGCACCGACTCACAGAGCCCTAGCACAGATACGCAGTATTTT. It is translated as CASSLYPRRTDSQSPSTDTQYF.

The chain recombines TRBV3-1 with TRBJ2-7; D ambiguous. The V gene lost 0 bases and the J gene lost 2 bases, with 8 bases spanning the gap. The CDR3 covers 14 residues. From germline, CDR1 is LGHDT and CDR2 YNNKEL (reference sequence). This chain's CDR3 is CASSQDPPTYEQYF. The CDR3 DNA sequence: TGTGCCAGCAGCCAAGACCCTCCCACCTACGAGCAGTACTTC.

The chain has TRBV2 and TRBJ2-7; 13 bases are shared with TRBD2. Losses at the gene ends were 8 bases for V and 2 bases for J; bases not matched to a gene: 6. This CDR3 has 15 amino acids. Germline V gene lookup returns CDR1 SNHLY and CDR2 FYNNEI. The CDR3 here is CASPGLAGPAYEQYF. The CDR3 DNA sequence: TGTGCCAGCCCGGGACTAGCGGGGCCCGCCTACGAGCAGTACTTC. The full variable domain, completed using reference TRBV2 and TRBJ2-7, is EPEVTQTPSHQVTQMGQEVILRCVPISNHLYFYWYRQILGQKVEFLVSFYNNEISEKSEIFDDQFSVERPDGSNFTLKIRSTKLEDSAMYFCASPGLAGPAYEQYFGPGTRLTVT.

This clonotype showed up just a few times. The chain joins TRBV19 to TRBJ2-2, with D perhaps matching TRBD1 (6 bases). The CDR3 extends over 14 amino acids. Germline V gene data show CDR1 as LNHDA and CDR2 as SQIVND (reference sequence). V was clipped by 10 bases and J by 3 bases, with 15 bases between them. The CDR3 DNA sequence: TGTGCCATGCAGGGACACGGAGACACCGGGGAGCTGTTTTTT. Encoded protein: CAMQGHGDTGELFF. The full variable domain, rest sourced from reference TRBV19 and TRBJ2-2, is DGGITQSPKYLFRKEGQNVTLSCEQNLNHDAMYWYRQDPGQGLRLIYYSQIVNDFQKGDIAEGYSVSREKKESFPLTVTSAQKNPTAFYLCAMQGHGDTGELFFGEGSRLTVL.

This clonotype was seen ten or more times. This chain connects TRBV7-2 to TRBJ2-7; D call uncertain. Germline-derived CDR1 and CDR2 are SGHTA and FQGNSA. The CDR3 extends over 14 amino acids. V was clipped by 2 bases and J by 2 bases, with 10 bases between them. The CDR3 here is CASSLSYRTYEQYF. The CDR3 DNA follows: TGTGCCAGCAGCTTATCGTACAGAACCTACGAGCAGTACTTC.

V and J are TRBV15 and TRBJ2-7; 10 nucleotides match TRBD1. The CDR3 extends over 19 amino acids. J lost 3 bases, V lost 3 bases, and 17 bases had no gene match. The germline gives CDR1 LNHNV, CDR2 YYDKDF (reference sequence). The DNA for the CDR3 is TGTGCCACCAGCAGCTGGGGGGACAGGGGATCCCCCCCACACTACGAGCAGTACTTC. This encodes CATSSWGDRGSPPHYEQYF.